These T cell receptor beta chains were read from a single sample in a study of graft-versus-host responses after intestinal transplantation. Their target antigens are unknown. The assay was immunoSEQ multiplex PCR, and TCRdb's table has in-frame clones only and misses some. The data show some 120,000 clones, with approximately 94% seen just once and over 0.15% held by the top ten. This material consisted of unstimulated CD4+ T cells sorted from spleen or lymph node cells, taken before intestinal transplant. Receptors were obtained from a human donor who received an intestinal transplant. The conserved cysteine and the conserved F or W are not part of the CDR3 here. Clone size is given for some rows only: seen once, a few or many times, or a class if the clone is expanded.

v_gene: TRBV27
abundance: .
CDR3aa: ASSPGLAGQETQY

v_gene: TRBV27
abundance: .
CDR3aa: ASRRQGSSNQPQH

v_gene: TRBV5-1
abundance: .
CDR3aa: ASSLDRVNEQF

v_gene: TRBV10-3
abundance: .
CDR3aa: AISEGGSNSPLH

v_gene: TRBV6-5
abundance: .
CDR3aa: ASSSGTGGYEQY

v_gene: TRBV5-4
abundance: .
CDR3aa: ASSSKDGKETQY

v_gene: TRBV7-8
abundance: .
CDR3aa: ASSLGGTSGGLQY

v_gene: TRBV27
abundance: .
CDR3aa: ASSLPGQGLKEQY

v_gene: TRBV19
abundance: .
CDR3aa: ASSIRYQETQY

v_gene: TRBV6-1
abundance: .
CDR3aa: ASQGQPVGYT

v_gene: TRBV27
abundance: .
CDR3aa: ASSFGAVNTEAF

v_gene: TRBV6-1
abundance: once
CDR3aa: AASGTPPNTEAF

v_gene: TRBV5-6
abundance: .
CDR3aa: ASSLGGSGGPQETQY

v_gene: TRBV6-1
abundance: .
CDR3aa: ASRLANSPLH

v_gene: TRBV30
abundance: .
CDR3aa: AWSKTRGGYEQY

v_gene: TRBV18
abundance: .
CDR3aa: ASSPLSIGGDNYGYT

v_gene: TRBV4-1
abundance: .
CDR3aa: ASSQDGGYGYT

v_gene: TRBV5-4
abundance: .
CDR3aa: ASSFGGRDGYT

v_gene: TRBV5-1
abundance: .
CDR3aa: ASSLEKETQY

v_gene: TRBV13
abundance: .
CDR3aa: ASSLWGSYGYT

v_gene: TRBV15
abundance: .
CDR3aa: ATSRDPGQGADLREKLF

v_gene: TRBV7-7
abundance: once
CDR3aa: ASSRDSVNTGELF

v_gene: TRBV5-1
abundance: once
CDR3aa: ASSSGTVFWETQY

v_gene: TRBV10-3
abundance: .
CDR3aa: AISVLLAPNLRRGYT

v_gene: TRBV5-1
abundance: .
CDR3aa: ASSLAGQGHYGYT

v_gene: TRBV7-9
abundance: .
CDR3aa: ASSPIGDGFKNIQY

v_gene: TRBV6-6
abundance: .
CDR3aa: ASSYSSAAF

v_gene: TRBV5-1
abundance: .
CDR3aa: ASSGDRVTEAF

v_gene: TRBV5-6
abundance: .
CDR3aa: ASSRGQETQY

v_gene: TRBV6-1
abundance: once
CDR3aa: ASSEAGGKNIQY

v_gene: TRBV11-2
abundance: .
CDR3aa: ASSLEGDRGVANYGYT

v_gene: TRBV11-2
abundance: .
CDR3aa: ASRSGGAGVRNEQF

v_gene: TRBV5-4
abundance: .
CDR3aa: ASSLDPDRVHGYT

v_gene: TRBV29-1
abundance: once
CDR3aa: SARHYKNNEQF

v_gene: TRBV13
abundance: .
CDR3aa: ASSFQGNEQF

v_gene: TRBV9
abundance: .
CDR3aa: ASTPGDLTYEQY

v_gene: TRBV15
abundance: .
CDR3aa: ATSRAPRRQETQY

v_gene: TRBV5-8
abundance: .
CDR3aa: ASSLRTGELVSYEQY

v_gene: TRBV5-4
abundance: .
CDR3aa: ASSLNRAGELF

v_gene: TRBV4-1
abundance: .
CDR3aa: ASSQGDYGYT

v_gene: TRBV5-1
abundance: .
CDR3aa: ASSLGTGEIYGYT

v_gene: TRBV6-1
abundance: .
CDR3aa: ASSEDRGLKAF

v_gene: TRBV5-4
abundance: .
CDR3aa: ASSSPGVTYEQY

v_gene: TRBV9
abundance: once
CDR3aa: ASRSTGGIYGYT

v_gene: TRBV18
abundance: .
CDR3aa: ASSPSDGFGEKLF

v_gene: TRBV4-1
abundance: .
CDR3aa: ASSTGLAGQRDTQY

v_gene: TRBV5-1
abundance: .
CDR3aa: ASSFPDRVNTEAF